The 19 T cell receptor beta chains below come from one sample, sequenced in a study of blood T cell repertoires in COVID-19. The data were produced by immunoSEQ multiplex PCR, yet TCRdb's version contains in-frame clones alone and is incomplete. The sample has hundreds of thousands of clones, around nine tenths seen once; the top ten hold approximately 7.4%. The sample taken for sequencing was peripheral blood. These receptors were taken from a woman in her 70s with COVID-19, enrolled during active disease.

CDR3 protein: CSASRGQETQYF. The CDR3 DNA reads as TGCAGTGCTAGTCGGGGTCAAGAGACCCAGTACTTC. V gene TRBV20-1 combines with J gene TRBJ2-5, with D possibly TRBD2 on 5 matching bases. Per the germline V gene, CDR1 is DFQATT and CDR2 is SNEGSKA (reference sequence). The CDR3 is 12 amino acids. V dropped 3 bases and J dropped 2 bases, with 7 bases sitting between them.

In its sample, this clone was seen once. For the CDR3, the DNA is TGTGCCAGCAGTGGAAAAGGGACAGGAAGACCCTACGAGCAGTACTTC. Protein: CASSGKGTGRPYEQYF. This rearrangement joins TRBV6-1 to TRBJ2-7; 8 bases align to TRBD1. The CDR3 is 16 amino acids. V shed 4 bases and J 2 bases; nucleotides not matched to a gene: 10. CDR1 is MNHNS, CDR2 SASEGT, per germline.

This chain joins TRBV10-2 and TRBJ2-5, with D possibly being TRBD1 (6 bases). V lost 3 bases, J lost 2 bases, and 16 bases lay in between. The CDR3 is 16 residues long. Germline V lookup: CDR1 WSHSY, CDR2 SAAADI. CDR3 loop: CASSEGLRGSQETQYF. CDR3 coding DNA: TGCGCCAGCAGTGAAGGGTTAAGGGGGTCTCAAGAGACCCAGTACTTC.

The chain combines TRBV6-4 with TRBJ2-3, with TRBD2 matching 8 bases. V lost 6 bases, J lost 4 bases, and 6 bases stayed unmatched. In germline, CDR1 is MRHNA, CDR2 SNTAGT. CDR3 size: 14 residues. The CDR3 bases are TGTGCCAGCAGCCCACGGGGGGGAGCAGATACGCAGTATTTT. It is translated as CASSPRGGADTQYF.

The rearrangement uses TRBV27 and TRBJ1-2; a possible D gene is TRBD1 (6 bases). The CDR3 covers 14 residues. In germline, CDR1 is MNHEY, CDR2 SMNVEV (reference sequence). The V end lost 0 bases, the J end lost 8 bases, and 13 bases lay between the germline ends. The CDR3 here is CASSLSGRGYGYTF. Written as DNA, the CDR3 is TGTGCCAGCAGTTTATCGGGTAGGGGGTACGGCTACACCTTC.

V is TRBV7-2 and J is TRBJ1-2; possible D gene TRBD1, 5 bases. Germline V gives CDR1 SGHTA, CDR2 FQGNSA. Between the trimmed V and J ends, which lost 1 base and 6 bases, there was a span of 9 bases. The CDR3 consists of 13 residues. The CDR3 protein is CASSLGRVDGYTF. CDR3 nucleotide sequence: TGTGCCAGCAGCTTAGGCAGGGTAGATGGCTACACCTTC.

This chain joins TRBV15 and TRBJ1-2; 12 bases map to TRBD1. Germline V lookup: CDR1 LNHNV, CDR2 YYDKDF (reference sequence). The ends lost 0 bases at V and 5 bases at J; junction bases unmatched: 13. The CDR3 covers 19 residues. CDR3 DNA: TGTGCCACCAGCAGAGATGGTCCGGGACAGGGGGCCTCTGGGTATGGCTACACCTTC. Translation: CATSRDGPGQGASGYGYTF.

In DNA, the CDR3 is TGTGCCACCAGTGATTTAGGGAGTAGGGAAGCTTTCTTT. Protein product: CATSDLGSREAFF. The V call is TRBV24-1, the J call TRBJ1-1; D is unresolved. The length of the CDR3 is 13 residues. The V end lost 1 base, the J end lost 8 bases, and 10 bases lay between the germline ends. Germline V gives CDR1 KGHDR, CDR2 SFDVKD.

V usage is TRBV4-3 and J usage is TRBJ1-6; D unresolved. The CDR3 totals 13 residues. Germline V gene lookup returns CDR1 LGHNA and CDR2 YSLEER. V dropped 3 bases and J dropped 10 bases, with 10 bases sitting between them. CDR3 sequence: CASSQNTRSPLHF. As DNA, the CDR3 is TGCGCCAGCAGCCAGAATACTCGGTCACCCCTCCACTTT.

On this clone itself: An end of the junction differs from the germline gene, which may be a read error. The gene calls are TRBV7-8 and TRBJ1-2, with 7 nucleotides matching TRBD1. This CDR3 region has 14 residues. From germline, CDR1 is SGHVS and CDR2 FQNEAQ. CDR3 DNA: TGTGCCAGCAGCTTAGAAGGGGGCGACTATGGCTACATCTTC. Protein product: CASSLEGGDYGYIF.

This chain's CDR3 is CASSRLYEQYF. In DNA form, the CDR3 reads TGTGCCAGCAGCCGTCTCTACGAGCAGTACTTC. V and J are TRBV12-3 or TRBV12-4 and TRBJ2-7; D is unclear. Trimming took off 6 bases at V and 3 bases at J, with 6 bases between the two ends. There are 11 residues in the CDR3.

This clone was found once. The CDR3 DNA reads as TGTGCCAGCAGTCGCGGACTAGCGGGGGTCAATGAGCAGTTCTTC. Its protein is CASSRGLAGVNEQFF. The V call is TRBV6-5, the J call TRBJ2-1; 13 bases are shared with TRBD2. The germline V gene has CDR1 MNHEY and CDR2 SVGAGI. This CDR3 has 15 residues. Trimming removed 5 bases from V and 6 bases from J; junction bases left unmatched: 4.

The rearrangement uses TRBV24-1 and TRBJ2-7; a weak D match, TRBD1 (7 bases). Germline loops: CDR1 KGHDR, CDR2 SFDVKD. Between the trimmed V and J ends, which lost 5 bases and 2 bases, there was a span of 15 bases. The CDR3 is made up of 15 amino acids. CDR3 residues: CATSASSRGAYEQYF. The DNA of the CDR3 is TGTGCCACCAGTGCCTCCAGCAGGGGGGCCTACGAGCAGTACTTC.

This chain uses TRBV19 with TRBJ2-7, with a weak D call TRBD2 (6 bases). Deletions cut 10 bases from V and 2 bases from J, with 27 bases between. The germline gives CDR1 LNHDA, CDR2 SQIVND (reference sequence). This CDR3 region has 17 residues. Here the CDR3 reads CATSAGSLSGSTYEQYF. For the CDR3, the DNA is TGTGCCACCTCGGCAGGGTCCTTGAGCGGGTCTACCTACGAGCAGTACTTC.

The gene calls are TRBV7-2 and TRBJ1-2; the D gene is possibly TRBD1 (6 bases). The CDR3 totals 14 residues. The V end was cut by 5 bases, the J end by 7 bases, with 17 bases between. Germline loops: CDR1 SGHTA, CDR2 FQGNSA. CDR3 region: CASSPAGQGTGYTF. The CDR3 nucleotides read TGTGCCAGCAGCCCTGCAGGGCAGGGGACTGGCTACACCTTC.

The chain links TRBV28 to TRBJ1-1; TRBD1 agrees at 8 bases. The CDR3 consists of 16 residues. Germline lookup yields CDR1 MDHEN and CDR2 SYDVKM. The J segment lost 7 bases and the V segment lost 2 bases, leaving 12 bases of the junction unmatched. The CDR3: CASSLPWQGAGGEAFF. CDR3 coding DNA: TGTGCCAGCAGTTTACCCTGGCAGGGGGCCGGAGGTGAAGCTTTCTTT. The complete variable domain, with remaining parts taken from reference TRBV28 and TRBJ1-1, reads DVKVTQSSRYLVKRTGEKVFLECVQDMDHENMFWYRQDPGLGLRLIYFSYDVKMKEKGDIPEGYSVSREKKERFSLILESASTNQTSMYLCASSLPWQGAGGEAFFGQGTRLTVV.

The V call is TRBV2, the J call TRBJ1-5; D might be TRBD1 (5 bases). Germline CDR1 SNHLY, CDR2 FYNNEI. V lost 6 bases, J lost 5 bases, and 14 bases lay in between. The CDR3 is made up of 14 amino acids. Written as DNA, the CDR3 is TGTGCCAGCAGCCCAGGGCTGACAGATCAGCCCCAGCATTTT. Translating gives CASSPGLTDQPQHF.

V usage is TRBV5-1 and J usage is TRBJ1-2; 7 positions agree with TRBD1. V shed 4 bases and J 4 bases; nucleotides not matched to a gene: 4. This CDR3 has 13 amino acids. The germline CDR1 and CDR2 sequences are SGHRS and YFSETQ. The CDR3 sequence is CASSRGQLYGYTF. DNA for the CDR3: TGCGCCAGCAGCAGGGGACAGCTCTATGGCTACACCTTC.

The chain carries TRBV28 and TRBJ1-5, with D hard to call. From germline, CDR1 is MDHEN and CDR2 SYDVKM. Trimming shortened V by 6 bases and J by 6 bases, and 15 bases separated the two germline ends. The CDR3 sequence is 14 residues long. CDR3 sequence reads: CASRPTLAGQPQHF. The CDR3 DNA follows: TGTGCCAGCAGGCCTACGTTGGCAGGTCAGCCCCAGCATTTT.